This T cell receptor beta chain stems from a study of blood T cell repertoires in COVID-19. About the study: Material from acute and convalescent COVID-19 was sourced from the United States, Italy and Spain. PBMCs, B-cell-depleted T cells, or T cells provided the cDNA or gDNA that made up the material.

The CDR3 totals 13 residues. V lost 6 bases and J 3 bases, leaving 11 bases between the germline ends. The V gene's germline CDR1 is MGHDK and CDR2 SYGVNS. In the study's own analysis: Using reference gene primer amplification, nucleated cell counts were estimated. The table came from immunoSEQ multiplex PCR; TCRdb's copy has only in-frame clones and leaves some out. V and J calls and clone size are copied from that table; D and trimming were computed from the DNA. The sample yields about 95,000 clones, about nine tenths seen once. The receptor's source is a woman between 50 and 59 years old in a cohort sampled during active COVID-19. The sample comprised peripheral blood. The rearrangement links TRBV25-1 to TRBJ1-1; a possible D gene is TRBD1 (6 bases). In DNA, the CDR3 is TGTGCCAGCAGGCAACAGGGAGACACTGAAGCTTTCTTT. Translated: CASRQQGDTEAFF.